Listed below are T cell receptor beta chains from one sample, sequenced in a study of CD8+ T cells in alopecia areata. The repertoire was sequenced with immunoSEQ multiplex PCR; TCRdb's copy has only in-frame clones and lacks some. The sample carries about 190,000 clones, more than 55% recorded once. Sample: CD4+ T cells sorted from blood, taken at week 4, from a patient treated with tofacitinib. These TCRs come from a human donor with alopecia areata. Each CDR3 is given with its conserved first and last residue. D genes are given only for firm matches. Rows give clone size only sometimes, using once, few, many, or a class for an expanded clone.

>TRBJ2-4|-|few|TRBV6-5
CASSYSRGYGIQYF
TGTGCCAGCAGTTACTCGAGGGGTTACGGCATTCAGTACTTC
>TRBJ2-5|-|few|TRBV7-2
CASSGKVRGETQYF
TGTGCCAGCAGCGGAAAGGTTCGCGGGGAGACCCAGTACTTC
>TRBJ2-6|-|-|TRBV7-2
CASSLTGGANVLTF
TGTGCCAGCAGCCTAACAGGTGGGGCCAACGTCCTGACTTTC
>TRBJ2-3|-|-|TRBV30
CAWSGGGPGNTQYF
TGTGCCTGGAGCGGAGGGGGTCCGGGGAATACGCAGTATTTT
>TRBJ1-2|-|-|TRBV2
CASTITAGNGYTF
TGTGCCAGCACCATAACAGCGGGAAATGGCTACACCTTC
>TRBJ2-7|-|-|TRBV29-1
CSVRDSPYEQYF
TGCAGCGTTCGGGACTCTCCCTACGAGCAGTACTTC
>TRBJ2-3|-|once|TRBV30
CAWSASTDTQYF
TGTGCCTGGAGTGCATCCACAGATACGCAGTATTTT
>TRBJ2-1|-|-|TRBV5-1
CASSSGGLQAEQFF
TGCGCCAGCAGCTCCGGGGGATTACAAGCTGAGCAGTTCTTC
>TRBJ1-2|-|few|TRBV29-1
CSVVAGDYGYTF
TGCAGCGTTGTAGCCGGGGACTATGGCTACACCTTC
>TRBJ2-1|-|-|TRBV15
CATSRLKIVLQSYNEQFF
TGTGCCACCAGCAGACTCAAGATCGTCCTGCAATCCTACAATGAGCAGTTCTTC
>TRBJ1-1|-|-|TRBV30
CAWSLGVATEAFF
TGTGCCTGGAGTTTAGGGGTGGCGACTGAAGCTTTCTTT
>TRBJ2-7|-|-|TRBV10-3
CATETPPYEQYF
TGTGCCACCGAGACACCCCCCTACGAGCAGTACTTC
>TRBJ2-7|TRBD1|-|TRBV10-3
CAISGGQGVEQYF
TGTGCCATCAGTGGAGGACAGGGGGTCGAGCAGTACTTC
>TRBJ2-6|TRBD1|-|TRBV25-1
CASSEYVGQGSGANVLTF
TGTGCCAGCAGTGAATATGTCGGACAGGGGTCTGGGGCCAACGTCCTGACTTTC
>TRBJ2-3|-|few|TRBV7-2
CASSRRQVTTTDTQYF
TGTGCCAGCAGCCGCCGACAGGTGACGACTACAGATACGCAGTATTTT
>TRBJ2-5|-|-|TRBV28
CASIPGGDVGTQYF
TGTGCCAGCATCCCAGGGGGGGACGTGGGGACCCAGTACTTC
>TRBJ1-5|-|-|TRBV29-1
CSVVGGRDQPQHF
TGCAGCGTTGTCGGCGGACGTGATCAGCCCCAGCATTTT
>TRBJ2-1|-|-|TRBV18
CASSPGMGSHNEQFF
TGTGCCAGCTCACCGGGAATGGGGAGCCACAATGAGCAGTTCTTC
>TRBJ2-4|-|-|TRBV27
CASSYGVSKNIQYF
TGTGCCAGCAGTTACGGGGTTTCCAAAAACATTCAGTACTTC
>TRBJ2-1|TRBD2|-|TRBV2
CASRETSGTYNEQFF
TGTGCCAGCAGGGAGACTAGCGGTACCTACAATGAGCAGTTCTTC
>TRBJ2-1|TRBD2|few|TRBV29-1
CSGLSGKISYNEQFF
TGCAGCGGGCTTAGCGGGAAGATCTCCTACAATGAGCAGTTCTTC
>TRBJ1-1|-|-|TRBV4-3
CASSQTELSTEAFF
TGCGCCAGCAGCCAAACGGAGTTGAGCACTGAAGCTTTCTTT
>TRBJ1-4|-|-|TRBV30
CAWSDGGTGGEKLFF
TGTGCCTGGAGTGATGGGGGGACCGGTGGTGAAAAACTGTTTTTT
>TRBJ1-2|-|-|TRBV30
CAWQRQQGVYGYTF
TGTGCCTGGCAGAGACAGCAGGGAGTGTACGGCTACACCTTC
>TRBJ2-7|-|-|TRBV30
CAWKKTGADEQYF
TGTGCCTGGAAAAAGACGGGAGCGGACGAGCAGTACTTC
>TRBJ2-7|TRBD1|once|TRBV27
CASSSPRTGKDEQYF
TGTGCCAGCAGTTCTCCCCGGACAGGGAAGGACGAGCAGTACTTC
>TRBJ2-2|TRBD1|-|TRBV18
CASSGQAVTGELFF
TGTGCCAGCTCAGGACAGGCCGTCACCGGGGAGCTGTTTTTT
>TRBJ2-7|-|-|TRBV28
CASRRQGGRHEQYF
TGTGCCAGCAGGAGACAGGGAGGGAGGCACGAGCAGTACTTC
>TRBJ2-3|-|-|TRBV9
CASSVALGRARSGTDTQYF
TGTGCCAGCAGCGTAGCTTTAGGTCGGGCCCGGAGTGGCACAGATACGCAGTATTTT
>TRBJ2-7|-|-|TRBV29-1
CSVEGAAYEQYF
TGCAGCGTTGAAGGAGCGGCCTACGAGCAGTACTTC